Following are 32 T cell receptor beta chains from one sample sequenced in a study of T cell responses to AZD1222 COVID-19 vaccine. Sequencing was performed with immunoSEQ multiplex PCR; in TCRdb, only in-frame clones are kept and a portion is missing. The profile shows tens of thousands of clones, roughly nine tenths of them singletons. The sequences come from peripheral blood, collected 28 days after the second AZD1222 dose. Every receptor here comes from an adult who received the AZD1222 COVID-19 vaccine.

The chain links TRBV6-5 to TRBJ1-2, with a possible D match to TRBD1 (6 bases). V gave up 6 bases and J gave up 7 bases, with 15 bases separating them. Germline loops: CDR1 MNHEY, CDR2 SVGAGI. The CDR3 extends over 13 amino acids. This chain's CDR3 is CASSRSGTLGYTF. CDR3 bases: TGTGCCAGCAGCCGCTCCGGGACACTTGGCTACACCTTC.

The chain is built from TRBV11-2 and TRBJ1-2, with D unclear. CDR1 SGHAT and CDR2 FQNNGV come from the germline V gene. The CDR3 has 14 amino acids. Trimming took off 1 base at V and 4 bases at J, with 10 bases between the two ends. The CDR3 nucleotides are TGTGCCAGCAGCTTAGTGGCGGGCTTCTATGGCTACACCTTC. Its protein product is CASSLVAGFYGYTF.

The table lists this clone with a count of one. V gene TRBV28 combines with J gene TRBJ2-7; 9 nucleotides agree with TRBD1. V lost 9 bases and J lost 5; bases outside the gene matches: 11. The CDR3 consists of 14 residues. Germline V gene sequence: CDR1 MDHEN, CDR2 SYDVKM. CDR3 sequence reads: CASLPGQGSHEQYF. The CDR3 nucleotides are TGTGCCAGTCTCCCGGGACAGGGTTCCCACGAGCAGTACTTC.

J is TRBJ2-7 and V is TRBV6-5; TRBD2 aligns across 10 bases. Germline CDR1 is MNHEY and CDR2 is SVGAGI. This CDR3 is 13 amino acids long. The V gene end was trimmed by 5 bases and the J gene end by 3 bases; junction bases not matched to a gene: 1. This CDR3 is CASSTSGVYEQYF. The CDR3, as DNA: TGTGCCAGCAGTACTAGCGGGGTCTACGAGCAGTACTTC.

This chain links TRBV2 with TRBJ2-2; D unresolved. There are 14 residues in the CDR3. Germline CDR1 SNHLY, CDR2 FYNNEI. V lost 5 bases and J lost 7, with 14 bases in between. DNA for the CDR3: TGTGCCAGCAGTCTCCGGGCCGACGGCGGGGAGCTGTTTTTT. Protein product: CASSLRADGGELFF.

The J gene is TRBJ1-1, the V gene TRBV5-6; D is perhaps TRBD1 (6 bases). Germline V CDR1 and CDR2: SGHDT, YYEEEE. This CDR3 is 15 amino acids long. The V gene lost 6 bases and the J gene lost 5 bases, with 20 bases spanning the gap. CDR3 coding DNA: TGTGCCAGCACCTCATCTCAGGGGTTGTGGACTGAAGCTTTCTTT. Its protein is CASTSSQGLWTEAFF.

V and J are TRBV6-4 and TRBJ1-6, with TRBD1 matching over 7 bases. From germline, CDR1 is MRHNA and CDR2 SNTAGT. The J segment lost 7 bases and the V segment lost 5 bases, leaving 14 bases of the junction unmatched. CDR3 length: 17 residues. DNA of the CDR3: TGTGCCAGCAGTCTGACAGGGTCCATAGGATCAAATTCACCCCTCCACTTT. Protein: CASSLTGSIGSNSPLHF.

The chain has TRBV12-3 or TRBV12-4 and TRBJ2-5; tentatively, D is TRBD2 (5 bases). V was clipped by 3 bases and J by 2 bases, with 7 bases between them. The CDR3 sequence is 13 residues long. In DNA, the CDR3 is TGTGCCAGCAGTTTCCGAGGGCAAGAGACCCAGTACTTC. Translated: CASSFRGQETQYF.

The gene calls are TRBV19 and TRBJ2-1; TRBD2 might be the D (5 bases). Germline lookup yields CDR1 LNHDA and CDR2 SQIVND (reference sequence). Between the trimmed V and J ends, which lost 5 bases and 5 bases, there was a span of 16 bases. This CDR3 has 15 residues. The CDR3 nucleotides are TGTGCCAGTAGTCCCGCGGGCAGGCCCCACAATGAGCAGTTCTTC. Amino acids: CASSPAGRPHNEQFF.

The chain carries TRBV6-5 and TRBJ1-6; 9 bases align to TRBD1. From germline, CDR1 is MNHEY and CDR2 SVGAGI. This CDR3 is built from 14 residues. V was clipped by 6 bases and J by 10 bases; unmatched bases: 7. The CDR3 nucleotides read TGTGCCAGCAGAGTACAGGGGGCGGAATCACCCCTCCACTTT. Protein product: CASRVQGAESPLHF.

The rearrangement links TRBV4-3 to TRBJ2-5; D is undetermined. The CDR3 sequence is 11 residues long. V was clipped by 6 bases and J by 2 bases, with 4 bases between them. CDR1 is LGHNA, CDR2 YSLEER, per germline. The CDR3 reads CASSYQETQYF. The CDR3 bases are TGCGCCAGCAGTTATCAAGAGACCCAGTACTTC.

The V and J genes are TRBV2 and TRBJ2-5, with 10 bases matching TRBD1. The V gene end was trimmed by 7 bases and the J gene end by 4 bases; junction bases not matched to a gene: 6. The CDR3 consists of 14 residues. Germline assignment: CDR1 SNHLY and CDR2 FYNNEI. CDR3 sequence (DNA): TGTGCCAGCACTGACAGGGGGCTTGGAGAGACCCAGTACTTC. Its protein product is CASTDRGLGETQYF.

The chain couples TRBV30 to TRBJ1-5, with D hard to call. Trimming shortened V by 5 bases and J by 7 bases, and 18 bases separated the two germline ends. Per the germline V gene, CDR1 is GTSNPN and CDR2 is SVGIG (reference sequence). The CDR3 runs to 14 residues. The CDR3 nucleotides read TGTGCCTGGGCTGGGAGAGGGTCTGGGCAGCCCCAGCATTTT. Translation gives CAWAGRGSGQPQHF.

The CDR3: CASRALSSTDTQYF. Here the CDR3 DNA reads TGCGCCAGCAGAGCGTTATCTAGCACAGATACGCAGTATTTT. The chain recombines TRBV5-1 with TRBJ2-3; unclear D gene. The CDR3 totals 14 residues. Trimming took 5 bases from V and 0 from J, leaving 10 bases between them. Germline V gene sequence: CDR1 SGHRS, CDR2 YFSETQ.

V is TRBV9 and J is TRBJ1-1, with 8 positions matching TRBD1. Germline loops: CDR1 SGDLS, CDR2 YYNGEE. This CDR3 is built from 14 residues. Trimming removed 3 bases from V and 3 bases from J; junction bases left unmatched: 4. The chain's CDR3 is CASSGSQGDTEAFF. In DNA, the CDR3 is TGTGCCAGCAGCGGGTCACAGGGGGACACTGAAGCTTTCTTT.

The genes are TRBV18 and TRBJ2-2; 7 bases line up with TRBD2. Germline assignment: CDR1 KGHSH and CDR2 LQKENI. There are 18 residues in the CDR3. Unmatched junction bases numbered 15, after V lost 4 bases and J lost 4 bases. CDR3 coding DNA: TGTGCCAGCTCACGATCCCGGCGGGGGTTGACGAGCACCGGGGAGCTGTTTTTT. Encoded protein: CASSRSRRGLTSTGELFF.

V and J are TRBV3-1 (or the pseudogene TRBV3-2) and TRBJ2-5; 8 bases are shared with TRBD2. Per the germline V gene, CDR1 is LGHDT and CDR2 is YNNKEL (reference sequence). The ends lost 5 bases at V and 6 bases at J; junction bases unmatched: 8. The length of the CDR3 is 14 residues. CDR3 nucleotide sequence: TGTGCCAGCAGCATCGGGGGGGGCGCCAAGACCCAGTACTTC. Encoded protein: CASSIGGGAKTQYF.

This clone was found once. The chain has TRBV5-6 and TRBJ2-7; 7 bases are shared with TRBD1. In germline, CDR1 is SGHDT, CDR2 YYEEEE. Losses at the gene ends were 5 bases for V and 5 bases for J; bases not matched to a gene: 7. CDR3 length: 13 amino acids. Written as DNA, the CDR3 is TGTGCCAGCAGGTTGACAGGGTTGGACGAGCAGTACTTC. It specifies CASRLTGLDEQYF.

This clone appeared a single time. V is TRBV11-2 and J is TRBJ1-6; TRBD1 agrees at 7 bases. With V trimmed by 1 base and J by 10 bases, 4 bases remained unmatched. The germline gives CDR1 SGHAT, CDR2 FQNNGV. The CDR3 contains 14 residues. Here the CDR3 reads CASSLASQGSPLHF. The CDR3 region has the DNA TGTGCCAGCAGCTTAGCCTCACAGGGGTCACCCCTCCACTTT.

The rearrangement links TRBV19 to TRBJ1-5; 8 bases agree with TRBD1. The trim removed 9 bases at V and 5 bases at J, leaving 6 bases unmatched. Germline CDR1 is LNHDA and CDR2 is SQIVND (reference sequence). This CDR3 contains 13 residues. In DNA form, the CDR3 reads TGTGCCAGCAGGGGGCCCCATGATCAGCCCCAGCATTTT. It encodes CASRGPHDQPQHF.

The rearrangement joins TRBV7-8 to TRBJ2-7; 7 positions agree with TRBD2. Germline V CDR1 and CDR2: SGHVS, FQNEAQ. The V and J ends lost 4 bases and 0 bases, in that order; junction bases with no gene match: 6. The CDR3 is made up of 15 amino acids. CDR3 protein: CASSSRGFHSYEQYF. The CDR3 bases are TGTGCCAGCAGCTCGCGGGGGTTCCACTCCTACGAGCAGTACTTC.

V is TRBV28 and J is TRBJ2-3; TRBD2 matches at 8 bases. J was trimmed by 2 bases and V by 3 bases; bases with no gene match: 4. The CDR3 is 15 residues long. Germline V gene data show CDR1 as MDHEN and CDR2 as SYDVKM. As DNA, the CDR3 is TGTGCCAGCAGTTTCTCGGGGGGGAACACAGATACGCAGTATTTT. Translated, it gives CASSFSGGNTDTQYF.

This chain uses TRBV7-2 with TRBJ1-2; D gene ambiguous. V lost 3 bases, J lost 8 bases, and 13 bases lay in between. The CDR3 covers 13 residues. Germline CDR1 reads SGHTA; CDR2 reads FQGNSA. CDR3 DNA: TGTGCCAGCAGCTTGTGGGTGGATGGAGGCTACACCTTC. This sequence encodes CASSLWVDGGYTF. Supplemented by reference TRBV7-2 and TRBJ1-2, the full variable domain reads GAGVSQSPSNKVTEKGKDVELRCDPISGHTALYWYRQSLGQGLEFLIYFQGNSAPDKSGLPSDRFSAERTGGSVSTLTIQRTQQEDSAVYLCASSLWVDGGYTFGSGTRLTVV.

The chain uses TRBV2 and TRBJ2-2, with 8 bases fitting TRBD2. The CDR3 contains 17 residues. Germline V gene lookup returns CDR1 SNHLY and CDR2 FYNNEI. V lost 5 bases and J lost 4; bases outside the gene matches: 12. CDR3 bases: TGTGCCAGCAGTCCCGGGGGGACTAGACGAGGCACCGGGGAGCTGTTTTTT. Protein sequence: CASSPGGTRRGTGELFF.

This CDR3 is CASSLDRNYGYTF. CDR3 bases: TGTGCCAGCTCTCTGGACAGAAACTATGGCTACACCTTC. The chain joins TRBV18 to TRBJ1-2; a possible D gene is TRBD1 (6 bases). The length of the CDR3 is 13 residues. Trimming removed 6 bases from V and 2 bases from J, with 10 bases in between. The germline V gene has CDR1 KGHSH and CDR2 LQKENI.

This chain uses TRBV7-3 with TRBJ2-3; 10 bases align to TRBD1. The CDR3 totals 16 residues. With 3 bases clipped from V and 8 bases from J, the junction kept 11 bases outside the gene matches. Germline assignment: CDR1 SGHTA and CDR2 FQGTGA. The CDR3 DNA reads TGTGCCAGCAGCTTCCAGGGGACAGGGGATCGAGGTACGCAGTATTTT. Its protein product is CASSFQGTGDRGTQYF.

V is TRBV7-9 and J is TRBJ2-7, with TRBD1 matching over 7 bases. The CDR3 has 16 residues. CDR1 and CDR2 (germline): SEHNR, FQNEAQ (reference sequence). V shed 5 bases, J shed 0 bases, and the junction held 10 bases outside the gene matches. CDR3 sequence (DNA): TGTGCCAGCAGCAGACGGGACAGTGAAAACTCCTACGAGCAGTACTTC. It is translated as CASSRRDSENSYEQYF.

The chain joins TRBV6-1 to TRBJ2-7, with TRBD1 as a possible D gene (6 bases). Trimming stripped 3 bases from V and 1 base from J, with 13 bases between. The germline gives CDR1 MNHNS, CDR2 SASEGT. There are 15 residues in the CDR3. CDR3 residues: CASSDRGTSSYEQYF. CDR3 coding DNA: TGTGCCAGCAGTGACAGGGGTACGTCTTCCTACGAGCAGTACTTC.

The rearrangement uses TRBV6-5 and TRBJ2-7, with a tentative D call TRBD1 (6 bases). In germline, CDR1 is MNHEY, CDR2 SVGAGI. The CDR3 is 15 residues long. Trimming took off 0 bases at V and 2 bases at J, with 11 bases between the two ends. In nucleotides, the CDR3 is TGTGCCAGCAGTTACTCGATTACAGGGACCTACGAGCAGTACTTC. It translates to CASSYSITGTYEQYF.

This rearrangement joins TRBV5-1 to TRBJ2-1; D is unresolved. Deletions cut 0 bases from V and 3 bases from J, with 4 bases between. CDR1 and CDR2 (germline): SGHRS, YFSETQ. This CDR3 comprises 13 residues. The CDR3 nucleotides are TGCGCCAGCAGCTTGGACAGCTACAATGAGCAGTTCTTC. Encoded protein: CASSLDSYNEQFF.

The chain carries TRBV5-6 and TRBJ1-1; no clear D. The germline V and J ends were trimmed by 1 base and 5 bases, with 18 bases remaining between them. Germline V lookup: CDR1 SGHDT, CDR2 YYEEEE. The CDR3 has 16 amino acids. The CDR3 protein is CASSLLGLPEGTEAFF. The CDR3 DNA reads as TGTGCCAGCAGCTTGTTAGGTCTCCCCGAGGGTACTGAAGCTTTCTTT.

The chain couples TRBV5-1 to TRBJ2-3; either TRBD1 or TRBD2 may fit D (6 bases each). This CDR3 is 15 amino acids long. Trimming took off 0 bases at V and 4 bases at J, with 12 bases between the two ends. Germline V gene sequence: CDR1 SGHRS, CDR2 YFSETQ. DNA for the CDR3: TGCGCCAGCAGCTTGGCTCGGGGGCAGGCAGATACGCAGTATTTT. This translates into CASSLARGQADTQYF.